This T cell receptor (beta chain) was sequenced in a study of cytomegalovirus exposure and HLA in healthy donors. The primer mix had 60 Vbeta and 13 Jbeta primers. Libraries were prepared by immunoSEQ multiplex PCR; TCRdb keeps only in-frame clonotypes and omits some of them. The repertoire holds 180,000 or so clones, with 70% to 90% as singletons. A note on this clone: One end of the junction fails to match germline, which may point to a read error.

Germline lookup yields CDR1 SEHNR and CDR2 FQNEAQ (reference sequence). The CDR3 has 12 amino acids. This receptor was identified in a young man in good health and CMV-seropositive. The chain links TRBV7-9 to TRBJ2-1; D ambiguous. Material: PBMCs. The CDR3 DNA reads TGTTCCAGCAGTCCCCAGTTCAATGAGCAGTTCTTC. Protein sequence: CSSSPQFNEQFF.